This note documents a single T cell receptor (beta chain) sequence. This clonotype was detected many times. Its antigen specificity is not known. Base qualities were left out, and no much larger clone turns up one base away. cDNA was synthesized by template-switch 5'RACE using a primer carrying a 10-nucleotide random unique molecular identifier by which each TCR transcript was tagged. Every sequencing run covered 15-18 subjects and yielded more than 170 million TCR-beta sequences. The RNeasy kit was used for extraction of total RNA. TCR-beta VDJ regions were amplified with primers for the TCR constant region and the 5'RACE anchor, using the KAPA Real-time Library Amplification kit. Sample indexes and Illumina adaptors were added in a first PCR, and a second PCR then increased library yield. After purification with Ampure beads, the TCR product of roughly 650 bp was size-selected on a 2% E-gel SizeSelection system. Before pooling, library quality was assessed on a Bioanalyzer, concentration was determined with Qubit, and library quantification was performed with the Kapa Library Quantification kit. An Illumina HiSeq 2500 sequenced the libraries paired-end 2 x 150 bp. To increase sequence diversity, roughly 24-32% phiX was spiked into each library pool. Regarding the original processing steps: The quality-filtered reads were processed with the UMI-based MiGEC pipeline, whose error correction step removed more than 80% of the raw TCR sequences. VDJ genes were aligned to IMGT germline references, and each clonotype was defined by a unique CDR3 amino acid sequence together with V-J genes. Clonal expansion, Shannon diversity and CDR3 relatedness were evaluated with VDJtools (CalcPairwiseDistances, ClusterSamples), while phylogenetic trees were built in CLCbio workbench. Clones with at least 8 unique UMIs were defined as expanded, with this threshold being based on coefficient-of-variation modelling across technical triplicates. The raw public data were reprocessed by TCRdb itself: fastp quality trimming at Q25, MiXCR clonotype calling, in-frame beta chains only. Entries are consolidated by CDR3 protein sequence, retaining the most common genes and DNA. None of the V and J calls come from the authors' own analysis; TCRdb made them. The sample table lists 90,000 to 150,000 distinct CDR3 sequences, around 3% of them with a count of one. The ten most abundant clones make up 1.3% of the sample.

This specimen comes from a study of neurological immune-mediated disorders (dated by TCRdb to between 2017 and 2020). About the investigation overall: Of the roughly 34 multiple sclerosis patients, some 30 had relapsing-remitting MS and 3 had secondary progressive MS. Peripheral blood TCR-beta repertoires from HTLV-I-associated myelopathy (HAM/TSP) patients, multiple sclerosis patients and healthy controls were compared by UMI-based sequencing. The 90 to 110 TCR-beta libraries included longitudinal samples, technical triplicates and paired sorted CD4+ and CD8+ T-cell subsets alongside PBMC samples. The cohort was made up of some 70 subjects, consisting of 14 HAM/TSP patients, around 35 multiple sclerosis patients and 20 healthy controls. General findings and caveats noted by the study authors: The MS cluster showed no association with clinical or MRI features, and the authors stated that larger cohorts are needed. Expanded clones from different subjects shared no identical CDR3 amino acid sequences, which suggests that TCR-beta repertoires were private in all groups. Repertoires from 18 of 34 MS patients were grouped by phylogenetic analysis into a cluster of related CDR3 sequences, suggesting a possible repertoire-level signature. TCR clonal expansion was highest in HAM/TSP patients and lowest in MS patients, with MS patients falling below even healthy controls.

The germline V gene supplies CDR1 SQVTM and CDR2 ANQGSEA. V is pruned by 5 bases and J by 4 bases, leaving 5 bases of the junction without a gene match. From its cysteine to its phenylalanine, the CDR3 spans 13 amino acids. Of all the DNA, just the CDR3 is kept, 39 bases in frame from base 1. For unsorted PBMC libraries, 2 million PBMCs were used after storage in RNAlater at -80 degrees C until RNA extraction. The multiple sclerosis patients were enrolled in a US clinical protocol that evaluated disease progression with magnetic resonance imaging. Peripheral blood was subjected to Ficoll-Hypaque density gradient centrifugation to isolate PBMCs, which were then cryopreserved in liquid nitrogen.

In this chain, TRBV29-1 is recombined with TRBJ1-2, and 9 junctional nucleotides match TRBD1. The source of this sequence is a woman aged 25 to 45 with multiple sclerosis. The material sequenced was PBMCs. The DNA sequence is TGCAGCGTTTCCCTGGGACAGGGCTATGGCTACACCTTC. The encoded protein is CSVSLGQGYGYTF.